This entry concerns a single T cell receptor beta chain. How the authors handled the data: Estimated nucleated cell counts came from reference gene primer amplification. Libraries were prepared by immunoSEQ multiplex PCR; TCRdb keeps only in-frame clonotypes and omits some of them. V and J calls plus clone size are reproduced from that table; the DNA served to infer D and trimming. Found here are some 75,000 clones, roughly 80% of them singletons; the top ten hold about 13%. The sample originates from a study of blood T cell repertoires in COVID-19. Study information: Sites in the United States, Italy and Spain provided acute and convalescent COVID-19 samples.

Germline V CDR1 and CDR2: SQVTM, ANQGSEA. The CDR3 runs 13 residues. Trimming took off 6 bases at V and 0 bases at J, with 11 bases between the two ends. This TCR was sampled from a man aged 45 to 65 with COVID-19, enrolled during active disease. The chain is built from TRBV29-1 and TRBJ1-1; D ambiguous. The source material was peripheral blood. The DNA for the CDR3 is TGCAGCGTAGCCTCCGCACTGAACACTGAAGCTTTCTTT. Translation: CSVASALNTEAFF.